This TCR beta chain was retrieved from a study of T cell responses to AZD1222 COVID-19 vaccine. Study results and limitations: Receipt of two AZD1222 doses was followed by a rise in Spike-specific TCR breadth and depth. CD4 TCRs covered the whole spike, strongest at regions 160-218 and 743-854. Researchers took repertoire samples only after the peak T cell response had come. Most donors were white British and more were female, and clonal diversity was possibly underestimated.

This CDR3 comprises 17 residues. V shed 2 bases and J 3 bases; nucleotides not matched to a gene: 7. CDR1 and CDR2 (germline): KGHSH, LQKENI. Only in-frame clones appear in the TCRdb table, and some are missing; sequencing was by immunoSEQ multiplex PCR. Of roughly 100,000 clones in the sample, roughly 87% were seen once. This clone was observed a handful of times. The target antigen is unknown. The rearrangement links TRBV18 to TRBJ2-2; TRBD2 matches at 9 bases. This specimen consisted of peripheral blood, obtained on day 0 of AZD1222 vaccination. This TCR derives from an adult in good health. The CDR3 coding sequence is TGTGCCAGCTCACCAGGTAGCGGGGGACCCCACACCGGGGAGCTGTTTTTT. It specifies CASSPGSGGPHTGELFF.